This TCR beta chain emerged from a study of lymphopenia after photon versus proton radiotherapy. Whole-study results and caveats: After the lymphocyte nadir, photon-treated repertoires showed oligoclonal expansion, especially of CD8+ Temra cells. Post-nadir TCR diversity decline inversely tracked overall survival among those who died. Photon-treated patients lost naive T cells and TCR diversity; proton-treated stayed stable.

The germline V gene encodes CDR1 MGHRA and CDR2 YSYEKL. V lost 1 base and J lost 10, with 9 bases in between. CDR3 size: 12 residues. The method was immunoSEQ multiplex PCR; TCRdb's version includes in-frame clones alone and lacks a portion of them. This sample yields about 20,000 clones, of which about nine tenths are seen a single time; 10% belongs to the top ten. Details on this clone: Its antigen remains unknown.

The rearrangement joins TRBV4-1 to TRBJ2-3; D gene uncertain. This material consisted of peripheral blood, taken from a patient treated with proton-based radiotherapy. The sequence was obtained from a man between 65 and 85 years old with pancreatic cancer. CDR3 sequence reads: CASSQVGPPQYF. CDR3 DNA sequence: TGCGCCAGCAGCCAAGTCGGGCCTCCGCAGTATTTT.